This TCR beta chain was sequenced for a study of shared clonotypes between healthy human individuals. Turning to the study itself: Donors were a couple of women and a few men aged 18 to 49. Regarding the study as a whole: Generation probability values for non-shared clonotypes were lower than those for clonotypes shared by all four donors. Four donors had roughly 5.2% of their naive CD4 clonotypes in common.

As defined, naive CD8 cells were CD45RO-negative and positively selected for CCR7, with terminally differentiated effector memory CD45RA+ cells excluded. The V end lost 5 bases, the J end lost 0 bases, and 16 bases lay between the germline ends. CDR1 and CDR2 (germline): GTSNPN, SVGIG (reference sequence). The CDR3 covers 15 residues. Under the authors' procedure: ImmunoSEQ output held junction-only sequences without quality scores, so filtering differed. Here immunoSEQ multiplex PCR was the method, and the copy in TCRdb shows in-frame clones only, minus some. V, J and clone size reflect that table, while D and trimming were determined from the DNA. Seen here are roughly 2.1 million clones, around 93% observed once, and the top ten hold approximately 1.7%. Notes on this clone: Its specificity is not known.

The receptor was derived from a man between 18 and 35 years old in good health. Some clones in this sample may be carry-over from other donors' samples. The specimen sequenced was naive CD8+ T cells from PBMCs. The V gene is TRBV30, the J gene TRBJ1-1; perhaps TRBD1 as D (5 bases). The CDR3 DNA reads TGTGCCTGGGTAAGGTTGGGGGGGATGAACACTGAAGCTTTCTTT. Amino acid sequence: CAWVRLGGMNTEAFF.